This T cell receptor (beta chain) was documented in a study of technical replicates of blood from a few donors. Some clones are missing from TCRdb's copy, which holds only in-frame ones; the method was immunoSEQ multiplex PCR. The sample contains about 57,000 clones, around nine tenths of which appear only once. The germline CDR1 and CDR2 sequences are MNHEY and SMNVEV (reference sequence). CDR3 length equals 16 residues. Germline trimming cut 6 bases from V and 3 bases from J; bases unmatched to any gene: 9. V is TRBV27 and J is TRBJ1-3, with 9 positions matching TRBD1. Input material: PBMCs. The receptor comes from a human donor in good health. Some clones in this sample may be carry-over from other donors' samples. CDR3 sequence reads: CASSQGDREGGNTIYF. CDR3 DNA: TGTGCCAGCAGCCAGGGGGACAGGGAAGGTGGAAACACCATATATTTT.